This paragraph reports one T cell receptor (beta chain). These data come from a study of blood T cell repertoires in COVID-19. Source study methods: The authors estimated nucleated cell counts from reference gene primer amplification. The repertoire was sequenced with immunoSEQ multiplex PCR; TCRdb's copy has only in-frame clones and lacks some. V and J calls and clone size are copied from that table; D and trimming were computed from the DNA. Seen here are 190,000 or so clones, roughly 80% observed once, and the top ten hold over 9.5%. V dropped 3 bases and J dropped 6 bases, with 14 bases sitting between them. CDR3 size: 14 residues. Germline CDR1 ENHRY, CDR2 SYGVKD. Participants came from under 30 US areas, aged about 18 to 90 years.

The chain couples TRBV10-3 to TRBJ1-1; D is possibly TRBD1 (6 bases). The sequence came from a man aged 40-49 years who had recovered from COVID-19. The sequenced sample consisted of PBMCs or T cells enriched from blood (not recorded which). CDR3 sequence: CAISDQQGRPEAFF. The CDR3 region has the DNA TGTGCCATCAGTGACCAACAGGGACGGCCTGAAGCTTTCTTT.